This paragraph reports one TCR beta chain. What it recognizes is unknown. The data were produced by immunoSEQ multiplex PCR, yet TCRdb's version contains in-frame clones alone and is incomplete. Among some 150,000 clones listed, approximately 89% were seen once. These data are taken from a study of T cell responses to AZD1222 COVID-19 vaccine. V lost 1 base, J lost 2 bases, and 17 bases lay in between. This CDR3 spans 17 amino acids. From germline, CDR1 is MNHEY and CDR2 SVGEGT. Regarding the study as a whole: Spike-specific TCR breadth rose after two AZD1222 doses, and depth rose as well. Seropositive at baseline were only 5 to 7 AZD1222 recipients. White British donors predominated, females outnumbered males, and clonal diversity was possibly underestimated. Every sample of the repertoires postdated the peak T cell response.

The chain carries TRBV6-2 or TRBV6-3 and TRBJ1-1; D might be TRBD1 (6 bases). The sample consisted of peripheral blood, taken on day 0 of MenACWY control vaccination. This clonotype was obtained from an adult in good health. CDR3 bases: TGTGCCAGCAGTTACTATATCGGACAGCACCTAAACACTGAAGCTTTCTTT. Its translation is CASSYYIGQHLNTEAFF.